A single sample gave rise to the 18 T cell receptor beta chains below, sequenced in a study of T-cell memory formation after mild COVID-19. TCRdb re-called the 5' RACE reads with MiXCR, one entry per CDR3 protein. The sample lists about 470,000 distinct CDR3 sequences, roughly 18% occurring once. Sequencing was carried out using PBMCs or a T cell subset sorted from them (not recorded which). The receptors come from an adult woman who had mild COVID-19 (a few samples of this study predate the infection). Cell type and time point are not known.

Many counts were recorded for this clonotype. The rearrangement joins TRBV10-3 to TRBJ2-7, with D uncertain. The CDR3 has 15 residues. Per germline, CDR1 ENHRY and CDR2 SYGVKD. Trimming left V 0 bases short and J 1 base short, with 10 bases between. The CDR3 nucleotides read TGTGCCATCAGTGAGTCGAGGAGTGGGTCCTACGAGCAGTACTTC. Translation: CAISESRSGSYEQYF.

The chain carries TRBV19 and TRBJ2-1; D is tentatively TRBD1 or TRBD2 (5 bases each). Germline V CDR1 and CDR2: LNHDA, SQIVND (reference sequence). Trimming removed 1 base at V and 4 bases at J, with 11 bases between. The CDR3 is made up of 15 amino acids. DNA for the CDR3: TGTGCCAGTAGTATAGGTGGGGGTGCTTACAATGAGCAGTTCTTC. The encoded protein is CASSIGGGAYNEQFF.

The DNA of the CDR3 is TGCGCCAGCAGCTTTGCAGGGAACTCTGGGGCCAACGTCCTGACTTTC. It is translated as CASSFAGNSGANVLTF. The chain uses TRBV5-1 and TRBJ2-6; TRBD1 is a possible D gene (5 bases). The germline CDR1 and CDR2 sequences are SGHRS and YFSETQ. Trimming removed 2 bases at V and 0 bases at J, with 9 bases between. There are 16 residues in the CDR3.

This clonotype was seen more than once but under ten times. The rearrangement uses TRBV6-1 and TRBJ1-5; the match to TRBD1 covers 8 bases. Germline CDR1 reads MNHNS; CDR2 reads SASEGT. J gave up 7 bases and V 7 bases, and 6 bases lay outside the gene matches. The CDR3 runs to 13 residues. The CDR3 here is CASIQGARQPQHF. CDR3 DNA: TGTGCCAGCATCCAGGGGGCAAGACAGCCCCAGCATTTT.

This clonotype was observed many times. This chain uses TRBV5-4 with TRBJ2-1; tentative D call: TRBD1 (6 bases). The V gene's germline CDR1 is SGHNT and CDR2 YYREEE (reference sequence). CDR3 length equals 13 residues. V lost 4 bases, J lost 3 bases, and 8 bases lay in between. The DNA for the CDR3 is TGTGCCAGCAGCAAGGACAGCTACAATGAGCAGTTCTTC. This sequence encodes CASSKDSYNEQFF.

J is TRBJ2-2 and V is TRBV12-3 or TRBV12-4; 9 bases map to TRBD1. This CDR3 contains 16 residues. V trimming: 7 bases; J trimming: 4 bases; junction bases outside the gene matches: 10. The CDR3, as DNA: TGTGCCAGCAATCGTGGCGGGACAGGGCTCACCGGGGAGCTGTTTTTT. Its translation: CASNRGGTGLTGELFF.

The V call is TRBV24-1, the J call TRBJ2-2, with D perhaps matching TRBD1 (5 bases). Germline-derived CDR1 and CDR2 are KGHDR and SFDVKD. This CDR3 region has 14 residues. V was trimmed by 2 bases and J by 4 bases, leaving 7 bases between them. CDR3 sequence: CATSDWGLTGELFF. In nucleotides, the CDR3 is TGTGCCACCAGTGATTGGGGCCTCACCGGGGAGCTGTTTTTT.

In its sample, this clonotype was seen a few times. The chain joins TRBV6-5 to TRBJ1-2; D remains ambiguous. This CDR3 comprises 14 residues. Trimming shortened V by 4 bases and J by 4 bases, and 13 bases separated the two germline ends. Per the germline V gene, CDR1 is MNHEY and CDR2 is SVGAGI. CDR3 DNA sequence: TGTGCCAGCAGTTTCCTCGGACGTACCTATGGCTACACCTTC. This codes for CASSFLGRTYGYTF.

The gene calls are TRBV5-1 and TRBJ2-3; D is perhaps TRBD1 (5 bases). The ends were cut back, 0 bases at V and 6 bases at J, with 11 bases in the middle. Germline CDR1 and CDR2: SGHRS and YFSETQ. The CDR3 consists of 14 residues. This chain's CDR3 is CASSLGRVRDTQYF. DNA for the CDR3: TGCGCCAGCAGCTTGGGCAGGGTCAGGGATACGCAGTATTTT.

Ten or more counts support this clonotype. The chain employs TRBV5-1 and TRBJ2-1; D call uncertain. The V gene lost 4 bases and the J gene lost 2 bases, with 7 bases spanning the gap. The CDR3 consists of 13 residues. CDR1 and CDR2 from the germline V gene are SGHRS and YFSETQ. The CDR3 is CASSNTTYNEQFF. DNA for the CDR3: TGCGCCAGCAGCAACACCACCTACAATGAGCAGTTCTTC.

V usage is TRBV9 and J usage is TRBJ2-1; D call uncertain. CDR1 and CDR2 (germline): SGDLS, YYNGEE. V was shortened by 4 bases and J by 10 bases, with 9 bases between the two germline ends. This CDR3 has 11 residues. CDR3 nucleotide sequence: TGTGCCAGCAGCACGACGGGCGAGCAGTTCTTC. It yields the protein CASSTTGEQFF.

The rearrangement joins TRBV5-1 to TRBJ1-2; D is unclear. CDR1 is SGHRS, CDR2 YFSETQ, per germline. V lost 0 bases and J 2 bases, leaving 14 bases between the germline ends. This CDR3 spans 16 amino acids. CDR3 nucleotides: TGCGCCAGCAGCTTGGATCAGGTGGCGCCCAACTATGGCTACACCTTC. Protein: CASSLDQVAPNYGYTF.

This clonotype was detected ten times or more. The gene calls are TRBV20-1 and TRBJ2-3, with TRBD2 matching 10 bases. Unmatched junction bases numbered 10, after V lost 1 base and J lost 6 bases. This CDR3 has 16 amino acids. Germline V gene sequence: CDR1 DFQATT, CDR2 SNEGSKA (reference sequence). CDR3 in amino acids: CSARGGLAAVSDTQYF. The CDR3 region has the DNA TGCAGTGCTAGAGGTGGACTAGCGGCGGTCTCGGATACGCAGTATTTT.

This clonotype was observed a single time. The CDR3 DNA follows: TGTGCCAGCAGCTTGCTAGCCGGGGGGAGGACTGAAGCTTTCTTT. This encodes CASSLLAGGRTEAFF. The rearrangement uses TRBV5-6 and TRBJ1-1; weak D call: TRBD1 (5 bases). Trimming removed 1 base at V and 5 bases at J, with 15 bases between. The CDR3 spans 15 residues. Germline V CDR1 and CDR2: SGHDT, YYEEEE.

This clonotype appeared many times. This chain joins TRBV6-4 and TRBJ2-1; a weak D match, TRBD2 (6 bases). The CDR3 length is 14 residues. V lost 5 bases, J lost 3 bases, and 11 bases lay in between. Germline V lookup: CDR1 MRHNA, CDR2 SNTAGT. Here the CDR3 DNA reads TGTGCCAGCAGTCGGGACTCCTACTACAATGAGCAGTTCTTC. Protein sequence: CASSRDSYYNEQFF.

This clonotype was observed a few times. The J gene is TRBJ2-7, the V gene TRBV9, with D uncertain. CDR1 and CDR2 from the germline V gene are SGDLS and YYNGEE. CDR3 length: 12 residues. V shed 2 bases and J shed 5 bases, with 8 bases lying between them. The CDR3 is CASSVRDHEQYF. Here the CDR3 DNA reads TGTGCCAGCAGCGTGAGAGACCACGAGCAGTACTTC.

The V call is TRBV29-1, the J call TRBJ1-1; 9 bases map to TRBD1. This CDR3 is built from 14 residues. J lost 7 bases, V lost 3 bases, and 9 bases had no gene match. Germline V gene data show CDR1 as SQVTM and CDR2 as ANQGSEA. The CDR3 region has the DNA TGCAGCGTTGAGTTCCGGGACAGGGACGTTGAAGCTTTCTTT. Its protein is CSVEFRDRDVEAFF.

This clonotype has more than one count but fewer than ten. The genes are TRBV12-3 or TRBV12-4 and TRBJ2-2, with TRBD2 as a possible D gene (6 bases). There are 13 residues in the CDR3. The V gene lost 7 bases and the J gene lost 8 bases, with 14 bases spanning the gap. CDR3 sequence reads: CASTLLGGGELFF. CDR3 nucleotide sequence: TGTGCCAGCACCCTGCTGGGGGGTGGGGAGCTGTTTTTT.